The present entry profiles one TCR beta chain with its context. Original data processing: Amplification with reference gene primers provided the estimates of nucleated cell counts. This table comes from immunoSEQ multiplex PCR, and its TCRdb copy is limited to in-frame clones, with some not included. V and J calls and clone size are as listed in that table; D and trimming were resolved from the DNA. Of 300,000 to 450,000 clones detected, about 90% appear once; the ten largest clones hold roughly 1%. Cohort placement rested on clinical history that participants reported themselves. This sample is drawn from a study of blood T cell repertoires in COVID-19. As for the study in general: From the United States, Italy and Spain came samples of acute and convalescent COVID-19. T cells, B-cell-depleted T cells, or PBMCs provided the cDNA or gDNA that served as material.

V lost 5 bases and J lost 3; bases outside the gene matches: 12. The CDR3 covers 18 residues. The germline gives CDR1 MDHEN, CDR2 SYDVKM. V gene TRBV28 combines with J gene TRBJ2-3, with 12 bases lining up with TRBD2. The material sequenced was PBMCs or T cells enriched from blood (not recorded which). The TCR originated in a woman aged 25 to 45 who had recovered from COVID-19. The CDR3 is CASSPPWASGGVTDTQYF. In DNA, the CDR3 is TGTGCCAGCAGTCCCCCTTGGGCTAGCGGGGGGGTTACAGATACGCAGTATTTT.